The following is a T cell receptor (beta chain) sequence with its context. Only a few counts were recorded for this clone. Its binding antigen is unknown. No quality values exist for individual bases; no much larger clone is one base distant. This specimen includes other DNA sequences encoding the same CDR3. TCR CDR3 regions were amplified from genomic DNA by multiplex PCR using the deep immunoSEQ assay. Extracted genomic DNA from each cell subset was spread evenly across all wells of several immunoSEQ 96-well plates, with each plate serving as a replicate. For sorted subsets, about 200 ng genomic DNA, equal to tens of thousands of T cell genomes, was loaded into each replicate PCR. Purified libraries were quantified with a Qubit 3.0 fluorometer, sized on a Bioanalyzer 2100, and re-quantified with the KAPA Library Quantification kit. Every immunoSEQ 96-well plate was sequenced on a dedicated single-read 150-cycle Illumina NextSeq 550 flow cell. From the authors' description of their analysis: Because the immunoSEQ output included only junctional sequences and no quality scores, the filtering could not be the same as the filtering used for full-length reads. To assign V/J genes and CDR3, sequences were annotated using PyIR, a Python wrapper for IgBLAST v1.9, with IMGT germline references. Reads with weak V/J assignments (E-value above 1e-6), missing CDR3, stop codons, out-of-frame junctions, or ambiguous translated residues were removed. V3J clonotypes were defined by identical inferred V gene, J gene, and CDR3 amino acid sequence. To compute the percentage overlap between repertoires, the number of shared unique clonotypes was divided by the size of the smaller repertoire. Three approaches were used to assess repertoire richness: RTK rarefaction, the Chao1 estimator, and Recon v2.1 estimates of unobserved clonotypes. For all TCRbeta clonotypes obtained by the gDNA method from a few donors, generation probabilities were computed with OLGA. Held by TCRdb, this immuneACCESS table contains in-frame sequences only and omits some clones. Under half of the omission traces to an unresolved V gene where checked; the cause of the rest is unknown. V and J calls and clone size are as listed in that table; D and trimming were resolved from the DNA. The table for this sample lists some 2,000,000 clones; over 85% of them were counted only once. The top ten clones comprise about 1.1% of the sample.

The CDR3 runs 13 amino acids, cysteine and phenylalanine included. The DNA shown is the 39-base CDR3, in frame from base 1. The germline V gene (reference sequence) specifies MNHEY as CDR1 and SMNVEV as CDR2. Trimming leaves V shorter by 3 bases and J shorter by 4 bases, with the junction holding 1 base beyond the gene matches. These data belong to a study of shared clonotypes between healthy human individuals (TCRdb year 2020). Turning to the overall study: Two women and a few men aged 18 to 49 years were included in the cohort. To increase sequencing depth and limit assay-specific biases, different laboratories used diverse techniques to prepare libraries and sequence TCR repertoires. For each donor, three plates each were used for CD4 naive and CD4 memory, two plates were used for CD8 naive, and one plate was used for CD8 memory. To estimate repertoire size and how much clonotype sharing occurs between individuals, the study deeply sequenced the blood TCR repertoires of roughly 5 healthy adults. Leukapheresis yielded between about 0.94 and 8.9 billion PBMCs per donor. What the research found in general, with its limitations: Based on pairwise subsampling, the degree of clonotype sharing among donors was expected to be affected by sequencing depth. Higher generation probabilities were observed for clonotypes shared by all four sorted-subset donors than for non-shared clonotypes. Because the study included only a small number of donors, the genetic and exposure-history diversity represented was limited. Sampling was limited to blood, and TCR repertoires in tissue likely differ from TCR repertoires in blood. Larger estimated clonotype richness was generally found for naive subsets than for memory subsets. When a handful of donors were compared, the shared fraction of clonotypes was about 5% for naive CD4, approximately 3.3% for naive CD8, 2% to 2.5% for memory CD4, and less than 0.45% for memory CD8. Rarefaction of sorted-subset datasets indicated incomplete sequencing despite the large sequencing depth.

CD8 naive samples consisted of CD45RO-negative cells that were positively selected for CCR7, yielding a CD45RA+CCR7+ population without TemRA cells. Donors were healthy HIV-negative adults with no recently reported acute infections or vaccinations. Every donor was a Caucasian adult living in Nashville, Tennessee, USA. Blood was collected by leukapheresis, and PBMCs were isolated by Ficoll-Histopaque density gradient centrifugation and then cryopreserved in liquid nitrogen vapor phase. Analytical flow cytometry was used to check the purity and quantity of every magnetically sorted T cell population. Genomic DNA was isolated from every sorted fraction and measured by UV absorbance on a Nanodrop 2000c.

Recombination connected TRBV27 to TRBJ1-2, with 8 junctional bases fitting TRBD1. The sample comprised naive CD8+ T cells sorted from blood. Interpreted using the paper, the cell subset or site label stands for: CD45RA+CCR7+. The TCR comes from a man between 18 and 29 years old in good health. CDR3 protein: CASSLGTGYGYTF. The bases are TGTGCCAGCAGTTTGGGGACAGGCTATGGCTACACCTTC.